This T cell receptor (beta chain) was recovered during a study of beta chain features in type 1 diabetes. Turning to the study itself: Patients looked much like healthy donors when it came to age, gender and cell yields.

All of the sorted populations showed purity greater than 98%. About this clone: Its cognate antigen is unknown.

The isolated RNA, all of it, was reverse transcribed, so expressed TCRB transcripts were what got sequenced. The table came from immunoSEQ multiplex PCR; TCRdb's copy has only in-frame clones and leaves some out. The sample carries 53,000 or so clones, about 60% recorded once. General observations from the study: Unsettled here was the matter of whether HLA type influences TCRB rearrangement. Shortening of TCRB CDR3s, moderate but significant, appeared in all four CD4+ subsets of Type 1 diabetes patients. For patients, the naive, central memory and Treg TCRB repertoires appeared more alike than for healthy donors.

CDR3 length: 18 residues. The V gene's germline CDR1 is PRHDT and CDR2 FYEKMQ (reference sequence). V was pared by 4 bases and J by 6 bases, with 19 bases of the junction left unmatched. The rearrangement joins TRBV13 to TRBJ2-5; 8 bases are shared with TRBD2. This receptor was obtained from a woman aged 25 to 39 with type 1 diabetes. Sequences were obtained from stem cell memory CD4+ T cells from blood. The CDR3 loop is CASSSQGGASGRSKTQYF. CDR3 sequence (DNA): TGTGCCAGCAGCTCGCAAGGGGGTGCCAGCGGGAGATCGAAGACCCAGTACTTC.